In this sample, the clone carrying this TCR beta chain turned up a few times. Its target is not known. The data are from a study of OX40 agonist ivuxolimab in advanced cancers. Notes on the study in general: Partial responders receiving 0.1-3.0 mg/kg showed among the lowest clonal expansion.

CDR1 and CDR2 (germline): ENHRY, SYGVKD. The CDR3 has 17 residues. Trimming cost V 4 bases and J 0 bases; bases outside gene matches: 8. Autoimmune disease history or systemic immunosuppression led to patient exclusion. The assay was immunoSEQ multiplex PCR, and TCRdb's table has in-frame clones only and misses some. Counted here are 15,000 to 20,000 clones, approximately 76% occurring once; the ten biggest clones make up less than 55%. The sequences come from CD4+ or CD8+ T cells sorted from blood, collected in a trial of the OX40 agonist ivuxolimab. The rearrangement joins TRBV10-3 to TRBJ2-1, with TRBD2 matching over 8 bases. The origin of this receptor is an adult with an advanced solid tumor such as melanoma, head and neck, liver or kidney cancer. The CDR3, as DNA: TGTGCCATCAGTGGTCTGAGCGGGGGTCACTCCTACAATGAGCAGTTCTTC. It codes for CAISGLSGGHSYNEQFF.